This entry lists 3 T cell receptor beta chains sequenced from one sample in a study of shared T cell receptors in the human thymus. The protocol was immunoSEQ multiplex PCR, while the TCRdb copy is restricted to in-frame clones and leaves out a portion. The sample yields 650,000 to 950,000 clones, 70% to 90% seen once. The data also belong to a second study, concerning human thymus T cells.

Material for sequencing was thymocytes. Every receptor here comes from a girl under three years old with a congenital heart defect.

The J gene is TRBJ2-3, the V gene TRBV5-1; 16 nucleotides match TRBD2. V was clipped by 0 bases and J by 1 base; unmatched bases: 8. The CDR3 is made up of 20 amino acids. Germline CDR1 reads SGHRS; CDR2 reads YFSETQ. As DNA, the CDR3 is TGCGCCAGCAGCTTGGCCGGGGGACTAGCGGGGGGGCCGTGCACAGATACGCAGTATTTT. This codes for CASSLAGGLAGGPCTDTQYF.

This rearrangement joins TRBV5-6 to TRBJ1-6; 9 bases match TRBD1. The germline V gene has CDR1 SGHDT and CDR2 YYEEEE. The V gene end was trimmed by 4 bases and the J gene end by 9 bases; junction bases not matched to a gene: 5. CDR3 length: 14 amino acids. The CDR3 DNA sequence: TGTGCCAGCAGCGCGGGACAGGGCGGTTCACCCCTCCACTTT. Translated: CASSAGQGGSPLHF.

V usage is TRBV10-2 and J usage is TRBJ2-3; tentatively, D is TRBD2 (6 bases). Germline assignment: CDR1 WSHSY and CDR2 SAAADI. V dropped 6 bases and J dropped 4 bases, with 23 bases sitting between them. The CDR3 runs to 17 residues. The CDR3 loop reads CASRCATPGGVADTQYF. Here the CDR3 DNA reads TGCGCCAGCAGATGCGCTACTCCGGGCGGGGTGGCAGATACGCAGTATTTT.